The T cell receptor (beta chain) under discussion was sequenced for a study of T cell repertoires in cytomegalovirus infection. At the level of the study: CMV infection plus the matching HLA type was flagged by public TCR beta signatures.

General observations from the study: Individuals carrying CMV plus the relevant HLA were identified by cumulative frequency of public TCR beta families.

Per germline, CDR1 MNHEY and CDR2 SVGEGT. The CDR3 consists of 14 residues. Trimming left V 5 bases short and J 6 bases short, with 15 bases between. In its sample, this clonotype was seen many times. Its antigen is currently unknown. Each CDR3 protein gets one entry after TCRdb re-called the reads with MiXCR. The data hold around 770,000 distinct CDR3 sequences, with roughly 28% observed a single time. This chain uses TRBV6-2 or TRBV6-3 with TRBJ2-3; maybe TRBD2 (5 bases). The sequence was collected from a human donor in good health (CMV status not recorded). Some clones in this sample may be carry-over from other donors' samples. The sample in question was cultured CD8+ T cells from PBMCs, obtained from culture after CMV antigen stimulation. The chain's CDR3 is CASSKRGPTDTQYF. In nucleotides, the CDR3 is TGTGCCAGCAGTAAACGGGGTCCCACCGATACGCAGTATTTT.